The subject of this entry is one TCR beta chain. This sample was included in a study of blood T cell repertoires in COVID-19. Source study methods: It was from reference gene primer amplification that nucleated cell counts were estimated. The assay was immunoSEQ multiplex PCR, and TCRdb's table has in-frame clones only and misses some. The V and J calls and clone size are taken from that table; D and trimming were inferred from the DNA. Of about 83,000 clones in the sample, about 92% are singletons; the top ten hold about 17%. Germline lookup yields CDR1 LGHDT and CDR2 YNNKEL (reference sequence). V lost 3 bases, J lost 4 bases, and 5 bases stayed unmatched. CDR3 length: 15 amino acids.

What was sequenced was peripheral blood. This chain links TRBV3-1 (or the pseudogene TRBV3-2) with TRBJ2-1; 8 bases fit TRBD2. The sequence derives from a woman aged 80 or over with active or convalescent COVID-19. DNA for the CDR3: TGTGCCAGCAGCCACTCGGGGGGGATGTACAATGAGCAGTTCTTC. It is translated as CASSHSGGMYNEQFF.